This T cell receptor beta chain was sequenced in a study of response to subunit inactivated influenza vaccine. MiXCR was run by TCRdb on the RT-PCR reads, yielding one entry per CDR3 protein. The sample lists about 500,000 distinct CDR3 sequences; 10% to 15% were seen once. About this clonotype: The antigen is not known. One end of the junction is discordant with germline, which a read error may explain.

Germline V gene sequence: CDR1 KGHDR, CDR2 SFDVKD. The CDR3 is 17 amino acids. General study results and limits: Few additional T cells are recruited per seasonal influenza vaccination, authors suggested.

The material sequenced was PBMCs from blood, taken roughly 46 days after vaccination. The V and J genes are TRBV24-1 and TRBJ2-5, with 10 bases matching TRBD1. This clonotype was obtained from a man between 50 and 59 years old who received an inactivated influenza vaccine. In nucleotides, the CDR3 is TGTGCCACCAGTGACTCAAGAGGGACAGGGGACCAAGAGACCCACTACTTC. This encodes CATSDSRGTGDQETHYF.